Each of the 17 T cell receptor beta chains below was sequenced from the same sample in a study of blood T cell repertoires in COVID-19. Sequenced by immunoSEQ multiplex PCR; TCRdb stores in-frame clones only, minus some. The sample lists roughly 250,000 clones; about 93% were seen once. Specimen: peripheral blood. These receptors came from a man younger than 45 with COVID-19, enrolled during active disease.

The V call is TRBV10-3, the J call TRBJ2-1; 11 nucleotides agree with TRBD2. The germline V gene encodes CDR1 ENHRY and CDR2 SYGVKD. The CDR3 is 15 amino acids. V shed 6 bases, J shed 4 bases, and the junction held 5 bases outside the gene matches. The CDR3 sequence: CAIRATSGEYNEQFF. Written as DNA, the CDR3 is TGTGCCATCAGGGCGACTAGCGGGGAATACAATGAGCAGTTCTTC.

This rearrangement joins TRBV2 to TRBJ1-2, with 12 bases lining up with TRBD1. The V gene's germline CDR1 is SNHLY and CDR2 FYNNEI. CDR3 size: 15 residues. V lost 8 bases, J lost 5 bases, and 9 bases stayed unmatched. Written as DNA, the CDR3 is TGTGCCAGCGGGACAGGGGGCCCTAATGCTTATGGCTACACCTTC. Translated: CASGTGGPNAYGYTF.

This clone has only one observation. V gene TRBV15 combines with J gene TRBJ2-3; the match to TRBD2 covers 9 bases. CDR1 is LNHNV and CDR2 is YYDKDF in the germline V gene (reference sequence). The CDR3 contains 15 residues. V was pared by 1 base and J by 1 base, with 0 bases of the junction left unmatched. The CDR3 bases are TGTGCCACCAGCAGAGGGACTAGCGGCACAGATACGCAGTATTTT. Translation: CATSRGTSGTDTQYF.

The chain carries TRBV11-2 and TRBJ2-1, with TRBD2 identical over 8 bases. The V segment lost 5 bases and the J segment 5 bases; nucleotides outside the gene matches: 8. The CDR3 sequence is 15 residues long. Germline CDR1 SGHAT, CDR2 FQNNGV. The CDR3 DNA follows: TGTGCCAGCAGCGCCGGGACTAGGGATCACAATGAGCAGTTCTTC. Protein product: CASSAGTRDHNEQFF.

This sequence joins TRBV3-1 (or the pseudogene TRBV3-2) and TRBJ2-2; maybe TRBD1 (8 bases). V was shortened by 0 bases and J by 5 bases, with 13 bases between the two germline ends. Germline V CDR1 and CDR2: LGHDT, YNNKEL (reference sequence). This CDR3 contains 16 residues. CDR3 DNA: TGTGCCAGCAGCCAAGACGGACAGGGAGGGACCGGGGAGCTGTTTTTT. This encodes CASSQDGQGGTGELFF.

CDR3 nucleotide sequence: TGTGCCATCAGTGAGTCAAAGGGGGCCCGTGAAAAACTGTTTTTT. Its translation: CAISESKGAREKLFF. The chain joins TRBV10-3 to TRBJ1-4; 7 positions match TRBD1. V lost 0 bases and J lost 7; bases outside the gene matches: 5. CDR3 length: 15 amino acids. Per the germline V gene, CDR1 is ENHRY and CDR2 is SYGVKD.

This clone has just a few counts. The chain is built from TRBV28 and TRBJ1-5, with a possible D match to TRBD1 (6 bases). The CDR3 spans 13 residues. V was clipped by 5 bases and J by 4 bases, with 9 bases between them. Germline loops: CDR1 MDHEN, CDR2 SYDVKM. Here the CDR3 reads CASSPTGNQPQHF. Written as DNA, the CDR3 is TGTGCCAGCAGTCCCACAGGGAATCAGCCCCAGCATTTT.

The rearrangement joins TRBV11-2 to TRBJ2-1; TRBD1 matches at 10 bases. This CDR3 comprises 16 residues. Losses at the gene ends were 4 bases for V and 9 bases for J; bases not matched to a gene: 12. CDR1 SGHAT and CDR2 FQNNGV come from the germline V gene. CDR3 loop: CASSSGQGFGMGEQFF. The CDR3 region has the DNA TGTGCCAGCAGCTCGGGACAGGGGTTTGGGATGGGTGAGCAGTTCTTC. Combining the CDR3 with reference TRBV11-2 and TRBJ2-1 gives the whole variable domain EAGVAQSPRYKIIEKRQSVAFWCNPISGHATLYWYQQILGQGPKLLIQFQNNGVVDDSQLPKDRFSAERLKGVDSTLKIQPAKLEDSAVYLCASSSGQGFGMGEQFFGPGTRLTVL.

This rearrangement joins TRBV19 to TRBJ2-1; 10 nucleotides match TRBD2. Germline values: CDR1 LNHDA, CDR2 SQIVND (reference sequence). J gave up 2 bases and V 2 bases, and 12 bases lay outside the gene matches. CDR3 size: 19 residues. CDR3 in amino acids: CASSIRVSGGAGPYNEQFF. The CDR3 DNA reads TGTGCCAGTAGTATAAGGGTAAGCGGGGGGGCCGGTCCCTACAATGAGCAGTTCTTC.

J is TRBJ1-6 and V is TRBV7-9; D call uncertain. The V end lost 3 bases, the J end lost 8 bases, and 17 bases lay between the germline ends. This CDR3 comprises 16 residues. The germline V gene has CDR1 SEHNR and CDR2 FQNEAQ (reference sequence). The CDR3 region is CASSFYRQPMDSPLHF. In nucleotides, the CDR3 is TGTGCCAGCAGCTTTTACCGACAACCCATGGATTCACCCCTCCACTTT.

The J gene is TRBJ2-7, the V gene TRBV30; possibly TRBD2 for D (7 bases). The length of the CDR3 is 16 residues. V was trimmed by 1 base and J by 1 base, leaving 17 bases between them. Per germline, CDR1 GTSNPN and CDR2 SVGIG (reference sequence). This chain's CDR3 is CAWSELGGGKSYEQYF. Written as DNA, the CDR3 is TGTGCCTGGAGTGAATTGGGCGGGGGCAAATCCTACGAGCAGTACTTC. Using reference TRBV30 and TRBJ2-7 for the parts outside the CDR3, the full variable domain is SQTIHQWPATLVQPVGSPLSLECTVEGTSNPNLYWYRQAAGRGLQLLFYSVGIGQISSEVPQNLSASRPQDRQFILSSKKLLLSDSGFYLCAWSELGGGKSYEQYFGPGTRLTVT.

The genes are TRBV20-1 and TRBJ1-5; tentative D call: TRBD1 (6 bases). The CDR3 contains 15 residues. Germline V gene lookup returns CDR1 DFQATT and CDR2 SNEGSKA (reference sequence). V shed 3 bases and J shed 3 bases, with 15 bases lying between them. CDR3 in amino acids: CSASADRTINQPQHF. The CDR3 DNA sequence: TGCAGTGCTAGTGCTGACAGGACCATCAATCAGCCCCAGCATTTT.

The chain employs TRBV3-1 (or the pseudogene TRBV3-2) and TRBJ2-7; D perhaps matches TRBD1 (5 bases). V was cut by 2 bases and J by 3 bases, with 11 bases left in between. This CDR3 has 14 residues. The germline V gene has CDR1 LGHDT and CDR2 YNNKEL (reference sequence). The CDR3 loop reads CASSQRGFSYEQYF. CDR3 DNA: TGTGCCAGCAGCCAAAGGGGTTTCAGCTACGAGCAGTACTTC.

The V gene is TRBV4-1, the J gene TRBJ2-7, with 7 bases identical to TRBD1. The germline V gene encodes CDR1 MGHRA and CDR2 YSYEKL. The CDR3 extends over 15 amino acids. The V segment lost 8 bases and the J segment 1 base; nucleotides outside the gene matches: 11. This CDR3 is CASSSKTGKSYEQYF. The DNA of the CDR3 is TGCGCCAGCTCCTCCAAGACAGGGAAGTCCTACGAGCAGTACTTC.

This sequence joins TRBV5-6 and TRBJ1-2; tentatively, D is TRBD1 (5 bases). CDR1 and CDR2 from the germline V gene are SGHDT and YYEEEE. This CDR3 contains 17 residues. Trimming took 0 bases from V and 2 from J, leaving 17 bases between them. CDR3 region: CASSLGARDWWNYGYTF. CDR3 bases: TGTGCCAGCAGCTTGGGGGCCCGGGACTGGTGGAACTATGGCTACACCTTC.

CDR3 nucleotides: TGTGCCAGCAGCCCTCACGGGACTAGTCCCGCCGGGGAGCTGTTTTTT. Encoded protein: CASSPHGTSPAGELFF. The chain combines TRBV7-9 with TRBJ2-2; 8 bases match TRBD2. V trimming: 5 bases; J trimming: 6 bases; junction bases outside the gene matches: 11. CDR3 length equals 16 residues. Germline V CDR1 and CDR2: SEHNR, FQNEAQ (reference sequence). Full variable domain (missing parts from reference TRBV7-9 and TRBJ2-2): DTGVSQNPRHKITKRGQNVTFRCDPISEHNRLYWYRQTLGQGPEFLTYFQNEAQLEKSRLLSDRFSAERPKGSFSTLEIQRTEQGDSAMYLCASSPHGTSPAGELFFGEGSRLTVL.

The CDR3 protein is CAWSWGELTEAFF. The CDR3 DNA sequence: TGTGCCTGGAGTTGGGGGGAGCTCACTGAAGCTTTCTTT. The chain combines TRBV30 with TRBJ1-1; D might be TRBD1 (5 bases). The V end was cut by 2 bases, the J end by 4 bases, with 11 bases between. Per the germline V gene, CDR1 is GTSNPN and CDR2 is SVGIG (reference sequence). The CDR3 loop spans 13 amino acids.